Listed below are T cell receptor beta chains from one sample, sequenced in a study of T cells in Graves' hyperthyroidism and ophthalmopathy. TCRdb called the multiplex PCR reads again in MiXCR, with one record for every CDR3 protein. The table includes about 560,000 distinct CDR3 sequences, 12% to 15% detected once. Sequenced: blood. The receptors come from a middle-aged woman with Graves' hyperthyroidism. The CDR3 runs from the conserved cysteine through the conserved F or W. The D gene is left open where the match is weak. Clone size appears in some rows only: once, few, many, or a class for an expanded clone.

DNA	CDR3	J	size	D	V
TGTGCCAGCAGTTTCGTCGGGACAGGGGCCCCACCCCTCCACTTT	CASSFVGTGAPPLHF	TRBJ1-6	.	TRBD1	TRBV28
TGTGCCAGCAGTGTTGGGGGCGGCTCCTACGAGCAGTACTTC	CASSVGGGSYEQYF	TRBJ2-7	many	.	TRBV6-1
TGTGCCAGCAGTGAAACAGGGCTCTCTGGAAACACCATATATTTT	CASSETGLSGNTIYF	TRBJ1-3	few	.	TRBV25-1
TGTGCCAGCAGCAGGAGGGGGTTAGGGGGCAGGAATGAGCAGTTCTTC	CASSRRGLGGRNEQFF	TRBJ2-1	many	.	TRBV11-1
TGCAGTGCCAAATCAAGGACTAGCGCGGAGACCCAGTACTTC	CSAKSRTSAETQYF	TRBJ2-5	many	TRBD2	TRBV20-1
TGTGCCAGCAGAACCGGGACATCCCTCTCTGGAAACACCATATATTTT	CASRTGTSLSGNTIYF	TRBJ1-3	few	.	TRBV6-1
TGTGCCAGCAGCCAAGATAAGACAGGGAGCACAGATACGCAGTATTTT	CASSQDKTGSTDTQYF	TRBJ2-3	.	TRBD1	TRBV4-2
TGCAGTGCTAGGAACAACGAGCAGTACTTC	CSARNNEQYF	TRBJ2-7	many	.	TRBV20-1
TGCAGCGTTGGAGGGGGTTTTGGGGAGCAGTACTTC	CSVGGGFGEQYF	TRBJ2-7	.	.	TRBV29-1
TGCAGTGCTAGAGAAGTTGCGTCCGGGGAGCTGTTTTTT	CSAREVASGELFF	TRBJ2-2	.	.	TRBV20-1
TGTGCCAGCGACCTAGGGACTGGGTATGGCTACACCTTC	CASDLGTGYGYTF	TRBJ1-2	many	.	TRBV28
TGTGCTAGTGGTTTGGTACTGTCGACTAGCGGGAGCGAGCAGTTCTTC	CASGLVLSTSGSEQFF	TRBJ2-1	many	TRBD2	TRBV12-5
TGTGCCTGGAGTACCAACTATGGCTACACCTTC	CAWSTNYGYTF	TRBJ1-2	.	.	TRBV30
TGTGCCAGCAGCCAAATCCCAGGGGGCTTTGAAGCTTTCTTT	CASSQIPGGFEAFF	TRBJ1-1	many	TRBD1	TRBV3-1
TGTGCCAGTCACAAGAGCACAGATACGCAGTATTTT	CASHKSTDTQYF	TRBJ2-3	many	.	TRBV28
TGTGCCAGCAGCTTGCCTAGCGGGGATTACAATGAGCAGTTCTTC	CASSLPSGDYNEQFF	TRBJ2-1	many	TRBD2	TRBV5-5
TGTGCCAGCAGCCGTGACAGAGGAGTGCAGTACTTC	CASSRDRGVQYF	TRBJ2-7	many	.	TRBV11-2